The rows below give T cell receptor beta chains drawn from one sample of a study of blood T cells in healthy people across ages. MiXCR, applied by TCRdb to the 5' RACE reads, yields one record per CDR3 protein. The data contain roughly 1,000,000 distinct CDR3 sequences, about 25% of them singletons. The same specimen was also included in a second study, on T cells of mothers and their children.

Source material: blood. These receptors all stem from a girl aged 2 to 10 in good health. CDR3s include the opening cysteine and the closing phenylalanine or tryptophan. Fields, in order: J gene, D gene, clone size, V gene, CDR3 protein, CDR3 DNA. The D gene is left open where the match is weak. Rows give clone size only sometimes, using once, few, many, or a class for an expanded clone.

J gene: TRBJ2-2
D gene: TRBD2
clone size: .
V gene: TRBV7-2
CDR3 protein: CASSLNSGKNTGELFF
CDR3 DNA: TGTGCCAGCAGCTTGAATAGCGGGAAAAACACCGGGGAGCTGTTTTTT

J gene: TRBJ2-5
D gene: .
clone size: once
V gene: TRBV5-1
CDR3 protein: CASSLSAGRAETQYF
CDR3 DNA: TGCGCCAGCAGCTTGTCGGCGGGTCGGGCAGAGACCCAGTACTTC

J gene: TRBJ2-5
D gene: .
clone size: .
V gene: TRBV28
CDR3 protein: CASSYPAAQGNQYF
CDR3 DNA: TGTGCCAGCAGCTACCCCGCAGCCCAAGGGAACCAGTACTTC

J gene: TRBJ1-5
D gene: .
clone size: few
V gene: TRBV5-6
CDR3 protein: CASSLQANNQPQHF
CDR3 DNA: TGTGCCAGCAGCTTACAGGCGAATAATCAGCCCCAGCATTTT

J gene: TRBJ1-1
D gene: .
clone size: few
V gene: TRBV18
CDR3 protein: CASSPSGPEAFF
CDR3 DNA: TGTGCCAGCTCACCATCGGGACCTGAAGCTTTCTTT

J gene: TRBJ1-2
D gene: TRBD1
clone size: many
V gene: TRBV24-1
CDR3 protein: CATSEPGTGKDYTF
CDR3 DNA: TGTGCCACCAGTGAGCCCGGGACAGGCAAAGACTACACCTTC

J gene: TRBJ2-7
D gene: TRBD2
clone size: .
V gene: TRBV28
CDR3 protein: CASINRTSRSLYEQYF
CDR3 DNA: TGTGCCAGCATTAACCGGACTAGCCGGAGCCTCTACGAGCAGTACTTC

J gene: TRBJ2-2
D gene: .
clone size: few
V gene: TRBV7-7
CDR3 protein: CASSYGVTVFPGELFF
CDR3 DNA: TGTGCTAGCAGCTACGGGGTAACAGTGTTCCCCGGGGAGCTGTTTTTT

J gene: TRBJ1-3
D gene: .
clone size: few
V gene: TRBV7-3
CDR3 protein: CATRNTIYF
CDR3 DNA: TGTGCCACCCGAAACACCATATATTTT

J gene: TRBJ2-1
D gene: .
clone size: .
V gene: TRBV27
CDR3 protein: CASITTGNEQFF
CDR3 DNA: TGTGCCAGCATTACCACAGGCAATGAGCAGTTCTTC

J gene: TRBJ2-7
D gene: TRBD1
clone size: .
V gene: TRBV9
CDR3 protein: CASSVTGTVNYEQYF
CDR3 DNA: TGTGCCAGCAGCGTTACCGGGACAGTAAACTACGAGCAGTACTTC

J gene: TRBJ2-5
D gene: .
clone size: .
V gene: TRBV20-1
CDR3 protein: CSARSPRVPETQYF
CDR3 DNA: TGCAGTGCTAGAAGTCCCAGGGTTCCAGAGACCCAGTACTTC

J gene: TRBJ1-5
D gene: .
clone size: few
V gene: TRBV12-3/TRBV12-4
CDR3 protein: CASSTGQAQPQHF
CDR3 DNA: TGTGCCAGCAGTACAGGGCAGGCTCAGCCCCAGCATTTT

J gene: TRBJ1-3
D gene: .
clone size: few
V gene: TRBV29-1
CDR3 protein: CSAEDDFIGNTIYF
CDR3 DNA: TGCAGCGCCGAGGACGACTTCATTGGAAACACCATATATTTT

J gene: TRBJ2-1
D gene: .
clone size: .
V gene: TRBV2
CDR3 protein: CASDPDNEQFF
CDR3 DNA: TGTGCCAGCGACCCCGACAATGAGCAGTTCTTC

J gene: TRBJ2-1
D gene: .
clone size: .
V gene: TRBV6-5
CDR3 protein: CASTINRGANEQFF
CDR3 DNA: TGTGCCAGCACCATAAATCGGGGGGCCAATGAGCAGTTCTTC

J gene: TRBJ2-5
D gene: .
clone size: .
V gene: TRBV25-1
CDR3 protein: CASSDPGRPETQYF
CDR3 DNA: TGTGCCAGCAGTGACCCTGGGCGCCCAGAGACCCAGTACTTC

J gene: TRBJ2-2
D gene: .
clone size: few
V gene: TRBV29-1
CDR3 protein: CSVHGSTGELFF
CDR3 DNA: TGCAGCGTTCATGGGAGCACCGGGGAGCTGTTTTTT

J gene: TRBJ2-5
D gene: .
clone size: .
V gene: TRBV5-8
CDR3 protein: CASSWSVDADQETQYF
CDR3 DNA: TGTGCCAGCAGCTGGAGCGTGGACGCCGACCAAGAGACCCAGTACTTC

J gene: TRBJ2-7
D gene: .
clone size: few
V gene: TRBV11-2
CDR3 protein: CASSLVSNGNEQYF
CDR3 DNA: TGTGCCAGCAGCTTAGTCTCCAATGGGAATGAGCAGTACTTC

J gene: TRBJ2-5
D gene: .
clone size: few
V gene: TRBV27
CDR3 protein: CASKGFGQALETQYF
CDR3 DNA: TGTGCCAGCAAAGGTTTCGGGCAGGCCCTGGAGACCCAGTACTTC

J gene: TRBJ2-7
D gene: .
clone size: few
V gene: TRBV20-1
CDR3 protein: CSATRDSPYEQYF
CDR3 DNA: TGCAGTGCGACGCGGGACAGCCCCTACGAGCAGTACTTC

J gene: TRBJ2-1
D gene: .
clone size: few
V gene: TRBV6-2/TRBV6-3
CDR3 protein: CASSYSVQAEFF
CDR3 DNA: TGTGCCAGCAGTTACTCGGTTCAAGCAGAGTTCTTC

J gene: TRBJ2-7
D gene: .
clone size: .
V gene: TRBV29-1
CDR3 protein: CSVDDYYEQYF
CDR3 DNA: TGCAGCGTCGATGACTACTACGAGCAGTACTTC

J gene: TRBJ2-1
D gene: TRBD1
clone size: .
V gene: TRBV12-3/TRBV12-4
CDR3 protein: CASSLAGGPAHNEQFF
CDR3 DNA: TGTGCCAGCAGTTTAGCAGGGGGCCCTGCACACAATGAGCAGTTCTTC

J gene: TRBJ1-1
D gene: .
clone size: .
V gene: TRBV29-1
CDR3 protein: CSVISSQAFF
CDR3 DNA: TGCAGCGTTATATCATCGCAGGCTTTCTTT

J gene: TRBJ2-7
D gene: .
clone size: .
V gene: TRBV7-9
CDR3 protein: CASSLAYAYEQYF
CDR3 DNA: TGTGCCAGCAGCTTAGCGTATGCCTACGAGCAGTACTTC

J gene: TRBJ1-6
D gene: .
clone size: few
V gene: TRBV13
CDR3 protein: CASSPQQETGSPLHF
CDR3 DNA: TGTGCCAGCAGCCCCCAACAGGAAACGGGTTCACCCCTCCACTTT

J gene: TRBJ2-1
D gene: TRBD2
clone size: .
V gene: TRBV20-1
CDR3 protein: CSAPRLAEYNEQFF
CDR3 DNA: TGCAGTGCCCCTAGACTAGCGGAGTACAATGAGCAGTTCTTC

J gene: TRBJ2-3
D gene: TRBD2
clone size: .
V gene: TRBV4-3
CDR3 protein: CASSPGLEEGDTQYF
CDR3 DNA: TGCGCCAGCAGCCCCGGACTAGAAGAAGGCGATACGCAGTATTTT

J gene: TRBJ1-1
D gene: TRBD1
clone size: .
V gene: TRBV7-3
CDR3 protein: CASSATGVDTEAFF
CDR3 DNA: TGTGCCAGCAGCGCAACAGGGGTGGACACTGAAGCTTTCTTT

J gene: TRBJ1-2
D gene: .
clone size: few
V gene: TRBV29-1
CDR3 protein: CSVGDGNYGYTF
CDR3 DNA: TGCAGCGTTGGCGACGGTAACTATGGCTACACCTTC

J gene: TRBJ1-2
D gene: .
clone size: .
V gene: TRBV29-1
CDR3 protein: CSVASPWGAFYGSTF
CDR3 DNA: TGCAGCGTTGCTTCCCCCTGGGGGGCGTTCTATGGCTCCACCTTC

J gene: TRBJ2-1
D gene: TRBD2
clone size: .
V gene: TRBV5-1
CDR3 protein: CASSAGSSGPFREQFF
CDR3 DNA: TGCGCCAGCAGCGCCGGGTCTAGCGGGCCCTTTAGAGAGCAGTTCTTC

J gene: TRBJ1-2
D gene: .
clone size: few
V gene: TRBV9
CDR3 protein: CASSVGQRSYGYTF
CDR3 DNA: TGTGCCAGCAGCGTAGGACAGAGGAGCTATGGCTACACCTTC

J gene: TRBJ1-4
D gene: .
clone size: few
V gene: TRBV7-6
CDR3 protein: CASSPPGQVLFF
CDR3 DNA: TGTGCCAGCAGCCCTCCGGGGCAGGTACTGTTTTTT

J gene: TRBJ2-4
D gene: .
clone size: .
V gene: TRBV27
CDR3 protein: CASSSGLEGSIQYF
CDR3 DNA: TGTGCCAGCAGCTCAGGGCTAGAGGGGAGCATTCAGTACTTC

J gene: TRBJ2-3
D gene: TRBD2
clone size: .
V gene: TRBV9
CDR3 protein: CASSVHLAGGVDTQYF
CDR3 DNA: TGTGCCAGCAGCGTACACCTAGCGGGAGGGGTAGATACGCAGTATTTT

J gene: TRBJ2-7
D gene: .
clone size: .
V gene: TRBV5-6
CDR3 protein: CASRAQGSGYEQYF
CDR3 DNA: TGTGCCAGCAGAGCACAGGGTTCAGGATACGAGCAGTACTTC

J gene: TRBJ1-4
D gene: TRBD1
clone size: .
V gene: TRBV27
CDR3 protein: CASSLLGTGEEKLFF
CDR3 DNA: TGTGCCAGCAGTTTGTTGGGGACAGGAGAAGAAAAACTGTTTTTT

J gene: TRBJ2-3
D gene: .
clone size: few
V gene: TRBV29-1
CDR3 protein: CSARDTSRTDTQYF
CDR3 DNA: TGCAGCGCCCGGGACACCAGCCGCACAGATACGCAGTATTTT

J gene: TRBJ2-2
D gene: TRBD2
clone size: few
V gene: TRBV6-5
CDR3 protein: CASSSRPSGSDTGELFF
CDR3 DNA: TGTGCCAGCAGTTCCCGACCTAGCGGGAGTGACACCGGGGAGCTGTTTTTT

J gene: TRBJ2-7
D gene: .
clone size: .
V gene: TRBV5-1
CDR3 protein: CASSLNLGGFYEQYF
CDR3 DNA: TGCGCCAGCAGCTTGAACCTGGGTGGGTTTTACGAGCAGTACTTC

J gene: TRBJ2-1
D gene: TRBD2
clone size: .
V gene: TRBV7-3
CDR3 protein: CASSLVAGAGRDEQFF
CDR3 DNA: TGTGCCAGCAGCTTGGTTGCGGGAGCGGGTAGGGATGAGCAGTTCTTC

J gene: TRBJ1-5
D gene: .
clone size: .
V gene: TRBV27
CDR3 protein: CASSSLRTETNQPQHF
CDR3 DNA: TGTGCCAGCAGTTCGTTGCGGACAGAGACCAATCAGCCCCAGCATTTT

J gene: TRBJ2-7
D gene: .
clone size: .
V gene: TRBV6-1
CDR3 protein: CASTLDSLYEQYF
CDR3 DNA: TGTGCCAGCACCTTGGACAGCCTATACGAGCAGTACTTC

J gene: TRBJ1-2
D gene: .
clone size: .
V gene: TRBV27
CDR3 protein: CASRSAAGFLHGYTF
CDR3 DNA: TGTGCCAGCAGGAGCGCCGCGGGGTTTTTGCATGGCTACACCTTC

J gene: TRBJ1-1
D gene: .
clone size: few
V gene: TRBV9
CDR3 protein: CASSVLPGPEAFF
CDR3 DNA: TGTGCCAGCAGCGTCTTGCCGGGTCCTGAAGCTTTCTTT

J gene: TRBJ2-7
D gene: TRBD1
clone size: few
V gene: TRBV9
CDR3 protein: CASSPRVGQGSYEQYF
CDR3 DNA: TGTGCCAGCAGCCCCCGGGTGGGACAGGGTTCCTACGAGCAGTACTTC

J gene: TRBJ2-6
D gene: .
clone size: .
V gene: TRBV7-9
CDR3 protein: CASSLGKGRGANVLTF
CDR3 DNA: TGTGCCAGCAGCTTAGGGAAGGGGCGAGGGGCCAACGTCCTGACTTTC

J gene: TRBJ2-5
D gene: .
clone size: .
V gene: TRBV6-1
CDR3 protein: CSSSEPDSGEQYF
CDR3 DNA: TGTTCCAGCAGTGAACCGGACTCCGGAGAGCAGTACTTC

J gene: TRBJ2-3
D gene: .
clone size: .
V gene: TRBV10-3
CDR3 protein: CAISDANTDTQCF
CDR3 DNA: TGTGCCATCAGTGATGCTAACACAGATACGCAGTGTTTT

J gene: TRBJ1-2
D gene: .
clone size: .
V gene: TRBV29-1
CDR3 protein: CSVDRGLGYGYTF
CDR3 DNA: TGCAGCGTTGATCGGGGCTTGGGCTATGGCTACACCTTC

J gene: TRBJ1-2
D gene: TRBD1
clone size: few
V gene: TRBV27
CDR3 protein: CASSYTRTGGYGYTF
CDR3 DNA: TGTGCCAGCAGTTATACCCGGACAGGGGGCTATGGCTACACCTTC

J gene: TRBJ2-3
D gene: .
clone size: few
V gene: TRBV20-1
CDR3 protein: CSASATGAGDTQYF
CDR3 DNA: TGCAGTGCTAGCGCGACGGGAGCGGGAGATACGCAGTATTTT